Sequencing of this T cell receptor beta chain was carried out in a study of Ad26.COV2.S vaccination and SARS-CoV-2 variants. The CDR3 contains 14 residues. Trimming removed 0 bases from V and 6 bases from J, with 9 bases in between. Germline lookup yields CDR1 MNHEY and CDR2 SVGEGT. This table comes from immunoSEQ multiplex PCR, and its TCRdb copy is limited to in-frame clones, with some not included. The data contain more than 150,000 clones, roughly 85% of them singletons. A single count supports this clone. The antigen is not known. Study observations and caveats: Measurement of non-spike TCR breadth gave similar results in vaccine and placebo recipients. Analyses that measured TCR breadth and depth may have underestimated total T cell responses.

The material sequenced was peripheral blood, taken after recovery from COVID-19. The sequence came from a human donor who had recovered from COVID-19. The J gene is TRBJ2-1, the V gene TRBV6-2 or TRBV6-3, with D perhaps TRBD1 (6 bases). CDR3 DNA sequence: TGTGCCAGCAGTTACTCGGGACAAATCAATGAGCAGTTCTTC. Translation: CASSYSGQINEQFF.